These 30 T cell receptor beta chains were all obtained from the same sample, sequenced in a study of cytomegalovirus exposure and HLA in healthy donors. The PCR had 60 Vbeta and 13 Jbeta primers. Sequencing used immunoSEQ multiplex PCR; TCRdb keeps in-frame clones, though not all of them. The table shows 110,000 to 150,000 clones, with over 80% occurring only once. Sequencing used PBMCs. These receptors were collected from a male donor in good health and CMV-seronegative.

DNA for the CDR3: TGTGCCAGCAGCCTAGGACAGGGGAATGGCTACACCTTC. It is translated as CASSLGQGNGYTF. This chain connects TRBV11-2 to TRBJ1-2, with 9 bases aligning to TRBD1. Germline values: CDR1 SGHAT, CDR2 FQNNGV. Losses at the gene ends were 5 bases for V and 6 bases for J; bases not matched to a gene: 4. This CDR3 spans 13 amino acids.

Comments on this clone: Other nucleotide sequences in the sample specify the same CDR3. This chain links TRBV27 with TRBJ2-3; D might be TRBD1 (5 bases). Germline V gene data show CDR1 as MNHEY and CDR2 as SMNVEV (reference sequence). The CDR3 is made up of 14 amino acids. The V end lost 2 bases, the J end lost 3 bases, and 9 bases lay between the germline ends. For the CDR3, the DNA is TGTGCCAGCAGTTTAAGGCAGGGAACAGATACGCAGTATTTT. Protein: CASSLRQGTDTQYF.

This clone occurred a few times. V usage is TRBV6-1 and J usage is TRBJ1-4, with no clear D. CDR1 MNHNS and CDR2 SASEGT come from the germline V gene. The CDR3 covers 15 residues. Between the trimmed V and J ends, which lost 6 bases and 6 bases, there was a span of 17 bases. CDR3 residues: CASSRLAGSDEKLFF. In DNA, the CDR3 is TGTGCCAGCAGCCGCCTTGCCGGGAGCGATGAAAAACTGTTTTTT.

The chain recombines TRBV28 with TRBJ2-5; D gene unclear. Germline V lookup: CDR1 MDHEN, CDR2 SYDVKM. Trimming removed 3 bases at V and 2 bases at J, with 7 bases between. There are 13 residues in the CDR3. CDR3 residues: CASSLPGQETQYF. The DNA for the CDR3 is TGTGCCAGCAGTTTGCCAGGACAAGAGACCCAGTACTTC. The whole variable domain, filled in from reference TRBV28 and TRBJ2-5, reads DVKVTQSSRYLVKRTGEKVFLECVQDMDHENMFWYRQDPGLGLRLIYFSYDVKMKEKGDIPEGYSVSREKKERFSLILESASTNQTSMYLCASSLPGQETQYFGPGTRLLVL.

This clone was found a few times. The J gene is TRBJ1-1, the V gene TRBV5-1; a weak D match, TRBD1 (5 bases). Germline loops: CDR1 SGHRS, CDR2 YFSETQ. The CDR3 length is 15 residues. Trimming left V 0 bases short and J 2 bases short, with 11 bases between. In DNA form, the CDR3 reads TGCGCCAGCAGCTTGGGGCAGGGTAGAAACACTGAAGCTTTCTTT. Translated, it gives CASSLGQGRNTEAFF. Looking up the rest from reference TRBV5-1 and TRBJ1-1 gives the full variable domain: KAGVTQTPRYLIKTRGQQVTLSCSPISGHRSVSWYQQTPGQGLQFLFEYFSETQRNKGNFPGRFSGRQFSNSRSEMNVSTLELGDSALYLCASSLGQGRNTEAFFGQGTRLTVV.

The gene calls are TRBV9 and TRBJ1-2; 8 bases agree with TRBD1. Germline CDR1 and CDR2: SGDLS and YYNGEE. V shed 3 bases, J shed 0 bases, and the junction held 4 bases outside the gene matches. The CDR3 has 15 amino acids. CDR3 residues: CASSAGQGPNYGYTF. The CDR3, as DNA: TGTGCCAGCAGCGCAGGACAGGGACCTAACTATGGCTACACCTTC.

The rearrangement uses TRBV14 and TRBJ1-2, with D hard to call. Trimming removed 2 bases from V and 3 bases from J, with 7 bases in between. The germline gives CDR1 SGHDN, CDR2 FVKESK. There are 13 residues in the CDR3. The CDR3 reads CASSQIQDYGYTF. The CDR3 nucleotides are TGTGCCAGCAGCCAAATTCAGGACTATGGCTACACCTTC.

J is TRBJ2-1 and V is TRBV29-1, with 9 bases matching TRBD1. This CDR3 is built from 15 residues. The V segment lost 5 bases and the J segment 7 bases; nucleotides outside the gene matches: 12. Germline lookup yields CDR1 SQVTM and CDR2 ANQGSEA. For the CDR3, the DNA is TGCAGCGTTTCTCACCTTACAGGGGGCTCGAATGAGCAGTTCTTC. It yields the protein CSVSHLTGGSNEQFF.

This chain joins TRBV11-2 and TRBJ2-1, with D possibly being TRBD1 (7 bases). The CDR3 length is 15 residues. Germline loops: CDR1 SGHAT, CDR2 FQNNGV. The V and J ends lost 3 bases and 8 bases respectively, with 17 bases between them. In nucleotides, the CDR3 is TGTGCCAGCAGCTTCGGACCCCAGGGGGGCTATGAGCAGTTCTTC. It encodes CASSFGPQGGYEQFF.

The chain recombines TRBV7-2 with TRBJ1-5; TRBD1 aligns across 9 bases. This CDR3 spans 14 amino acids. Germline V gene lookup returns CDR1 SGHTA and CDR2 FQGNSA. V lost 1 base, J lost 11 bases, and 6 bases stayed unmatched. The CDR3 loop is CASSLDTGGLSQHF. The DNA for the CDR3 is TGTGCCAGCAGCTTAGATACAGGGGGCTTGTCCCAGCATTTT.

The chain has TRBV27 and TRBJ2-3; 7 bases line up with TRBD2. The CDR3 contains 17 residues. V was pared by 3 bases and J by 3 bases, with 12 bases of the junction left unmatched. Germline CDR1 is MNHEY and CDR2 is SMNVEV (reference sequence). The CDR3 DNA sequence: TGTGCCAGCAGTTTTAGGGTAGCGGGTGTCGGAACAGATACGCAGTATTTT. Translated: CASSFRVAGVGTDTQYF.

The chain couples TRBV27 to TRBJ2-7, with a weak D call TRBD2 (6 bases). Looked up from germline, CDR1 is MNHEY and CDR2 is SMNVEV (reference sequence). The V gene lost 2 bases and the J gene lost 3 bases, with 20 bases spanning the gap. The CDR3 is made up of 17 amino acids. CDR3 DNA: TGTGCCAGCAGTTTAACCCGCAGAGAGGCGGGACGCTACGAGCAGTACTTC. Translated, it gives CASSLTRREAGRYEQYF.

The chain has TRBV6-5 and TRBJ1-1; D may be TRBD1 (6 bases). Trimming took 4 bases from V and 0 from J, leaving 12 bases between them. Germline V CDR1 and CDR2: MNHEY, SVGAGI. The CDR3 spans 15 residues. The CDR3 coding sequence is TGTGCCAGCAGTTTCTCGGACAGCATGAACACTGAAGCTTTCTTT. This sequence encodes CASSFSDSMNTEAFF.

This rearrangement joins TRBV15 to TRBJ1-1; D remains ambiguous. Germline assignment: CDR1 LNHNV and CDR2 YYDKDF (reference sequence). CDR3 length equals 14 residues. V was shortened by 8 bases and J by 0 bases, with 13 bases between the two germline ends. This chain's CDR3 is CATGFSNLNTEAFF. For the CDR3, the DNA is TGTGCCACCGGCTTTAGCAATTTGAACACTGAAGCTTTCTTT.

The CDR3 is CASTSPGVENTIYF. The CDR3 DNA follows: TGTGCCAGCACCTCTCCCGGTGTTGAAAACACCATATATTTT. V gene TRBV28 combines with J gene TRBJ1-3; D remains unclear. The CDR3 contains 14 residues. V dropped 7 bases and J dropped 6 bases, with 16 bases sitting between them. Germline CDR1 MDHEN, CDR2 SYDVKM.

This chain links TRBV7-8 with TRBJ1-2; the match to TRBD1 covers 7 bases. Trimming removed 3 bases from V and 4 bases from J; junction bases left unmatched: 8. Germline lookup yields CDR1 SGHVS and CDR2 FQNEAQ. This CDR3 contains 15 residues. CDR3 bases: TGTGCCAGCAGCTTTCATACGACAGGGCCCTATGGCTACACCTTC. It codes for CASSFHTTGPYGYTF.

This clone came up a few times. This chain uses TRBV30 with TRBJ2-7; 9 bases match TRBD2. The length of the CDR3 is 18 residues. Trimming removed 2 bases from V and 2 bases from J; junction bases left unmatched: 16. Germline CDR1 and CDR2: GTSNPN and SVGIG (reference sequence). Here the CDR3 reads CAWSSVWPSSGATYEQYF. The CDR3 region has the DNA TGTGCCTGGAGTAGTGTCTGGCCCTCTAGCGGGGCGACCTACGAGCAGTACTTC.

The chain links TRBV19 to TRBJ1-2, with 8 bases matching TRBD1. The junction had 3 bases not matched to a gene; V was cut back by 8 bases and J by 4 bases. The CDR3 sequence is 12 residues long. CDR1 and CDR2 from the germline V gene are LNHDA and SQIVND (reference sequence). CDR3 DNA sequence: TGTGCCAGTGAGGACAGGGCCTATGGCTACACCTTC. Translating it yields CASEDRAYGYTF.

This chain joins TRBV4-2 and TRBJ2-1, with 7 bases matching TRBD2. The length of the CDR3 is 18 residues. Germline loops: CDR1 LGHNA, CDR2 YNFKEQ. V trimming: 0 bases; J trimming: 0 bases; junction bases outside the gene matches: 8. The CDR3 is CASSQEFSGPVSYNEQFF. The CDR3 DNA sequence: TGTGCCAGCAGCCAAGAATTTAGCGGGCCGGTCTCCTACAATGAGCAGTTCTTC.

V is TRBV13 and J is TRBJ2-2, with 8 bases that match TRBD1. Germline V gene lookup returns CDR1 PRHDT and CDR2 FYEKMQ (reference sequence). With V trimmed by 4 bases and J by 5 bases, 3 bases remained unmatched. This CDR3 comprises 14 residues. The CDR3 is CASSSRQGTGELFF. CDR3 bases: TGTGCCAGCAGCTCTCGACAGGGGACCGGGGAGCTGTTTTTT.

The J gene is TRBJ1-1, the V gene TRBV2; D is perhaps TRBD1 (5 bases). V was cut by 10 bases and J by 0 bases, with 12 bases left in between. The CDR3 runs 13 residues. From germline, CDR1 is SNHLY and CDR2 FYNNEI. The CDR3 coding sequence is TGTGCCACGGGGCGGGAAATGAACACTGAAGCTTTCTTT. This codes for CATGREMNTEAFF. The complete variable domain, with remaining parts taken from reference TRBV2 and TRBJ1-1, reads EPEVTQTPSHQVTQMGQEVILRCVPISNHLYFYWYRQILGQKVEFLVSFYNNEISEKSEIFDDQFSVERPDGSNFTLKIRSTKLEDSAMYFCATGREMNTEAFFGQGTRLTVV.

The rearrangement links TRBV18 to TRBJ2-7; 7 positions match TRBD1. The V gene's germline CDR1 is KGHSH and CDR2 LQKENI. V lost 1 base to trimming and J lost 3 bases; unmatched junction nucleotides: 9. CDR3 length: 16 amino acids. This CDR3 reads CASSPRWDRLNYEQYF. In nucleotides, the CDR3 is TGTGCCAGCTCACCACGGTGGGACAGACTCAACTACGAGCAGTACTTC.

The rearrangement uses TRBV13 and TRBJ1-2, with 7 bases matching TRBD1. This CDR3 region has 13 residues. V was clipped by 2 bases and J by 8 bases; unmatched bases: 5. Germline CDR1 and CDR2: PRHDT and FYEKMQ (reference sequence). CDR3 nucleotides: TGTGCCAGCAGCTTAAGAGGGGGCGAGGGCTACACCTTC. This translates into CASSLRGGEGYTF. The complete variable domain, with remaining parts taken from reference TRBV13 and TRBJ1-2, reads AAGVIQSPRHLIKEKRETATLKCYPIPRHDTVYWYQQGPGQDPQFLISFYEKMQSDKGSIPDRFSAQQFSDYHSELNMSSLELGDSALYFCASSLRGGEGYTFGSGTRLTVV.

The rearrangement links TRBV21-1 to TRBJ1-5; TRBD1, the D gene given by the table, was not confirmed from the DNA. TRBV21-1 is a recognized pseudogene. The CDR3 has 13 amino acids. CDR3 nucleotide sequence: TGTGCCAGCACCCTTCCCAGGGCCCCGTTCTCGCATTTT. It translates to CASTLPRAPFSHF.

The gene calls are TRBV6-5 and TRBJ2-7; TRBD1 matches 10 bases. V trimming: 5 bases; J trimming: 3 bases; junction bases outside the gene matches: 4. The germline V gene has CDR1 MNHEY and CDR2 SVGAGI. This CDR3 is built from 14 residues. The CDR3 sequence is CASSATGGLYEQYF. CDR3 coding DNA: TGTGCCAGCAGTGCGACAGGGGGCCTCTACGAGCAGTACTTC.

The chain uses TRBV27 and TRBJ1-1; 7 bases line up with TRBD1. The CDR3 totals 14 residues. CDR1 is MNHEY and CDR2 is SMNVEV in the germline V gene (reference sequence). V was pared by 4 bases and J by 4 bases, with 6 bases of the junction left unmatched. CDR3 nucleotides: TGTGCCAGCAGTTCGACAGGGAAGGGCACTGAAGCTTTCTTT. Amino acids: CASSSTGKGTEAFF.

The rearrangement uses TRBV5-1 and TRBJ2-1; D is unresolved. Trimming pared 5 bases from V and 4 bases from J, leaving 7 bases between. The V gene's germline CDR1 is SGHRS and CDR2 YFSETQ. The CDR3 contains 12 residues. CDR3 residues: CASSDSYNEQFF. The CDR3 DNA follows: TGCGCCAGCAGTGATAGTTACAATGAGCAGTTCTTC. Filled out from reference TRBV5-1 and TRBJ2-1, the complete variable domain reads KAGVTQTPRYLIKTRGQQVTLSCSPISGHRSVSWYQQTPGQGLQFLFEYFSETQRNKGNFPGRFSGRQFSNSRSEMNVSTLELGDSALYLCASSDSYNEQFFGPGTRLTVL.

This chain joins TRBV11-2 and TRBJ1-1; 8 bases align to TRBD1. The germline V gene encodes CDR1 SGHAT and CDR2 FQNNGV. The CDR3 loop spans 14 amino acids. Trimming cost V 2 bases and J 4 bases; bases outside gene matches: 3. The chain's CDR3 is CASSLRQGSTEAFF. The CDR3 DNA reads TGTGCCAGCAGCTTAAGACAGGGGAGCACTGAAGCTTTCTTT.

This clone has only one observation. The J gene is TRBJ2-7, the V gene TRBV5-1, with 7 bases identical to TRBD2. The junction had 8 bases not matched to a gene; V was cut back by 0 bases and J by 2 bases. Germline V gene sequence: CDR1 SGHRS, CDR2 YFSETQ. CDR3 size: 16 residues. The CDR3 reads CASSLVGGTGAYEQYF. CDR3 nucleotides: TGCGCCAGCAGCTTGGTGGGGGGGACGGGGGCCTACGAGCAGTACTTC.

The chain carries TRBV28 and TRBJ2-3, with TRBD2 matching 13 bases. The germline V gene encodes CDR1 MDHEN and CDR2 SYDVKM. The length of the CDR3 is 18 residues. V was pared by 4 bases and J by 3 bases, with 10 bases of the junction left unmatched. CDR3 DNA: TGTGCCAGCAGTTCACCGGGACTAGCGGGACCGGCGACAGATACGCAGTATTTT. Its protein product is CASSSPGLAGPATDTQYF.